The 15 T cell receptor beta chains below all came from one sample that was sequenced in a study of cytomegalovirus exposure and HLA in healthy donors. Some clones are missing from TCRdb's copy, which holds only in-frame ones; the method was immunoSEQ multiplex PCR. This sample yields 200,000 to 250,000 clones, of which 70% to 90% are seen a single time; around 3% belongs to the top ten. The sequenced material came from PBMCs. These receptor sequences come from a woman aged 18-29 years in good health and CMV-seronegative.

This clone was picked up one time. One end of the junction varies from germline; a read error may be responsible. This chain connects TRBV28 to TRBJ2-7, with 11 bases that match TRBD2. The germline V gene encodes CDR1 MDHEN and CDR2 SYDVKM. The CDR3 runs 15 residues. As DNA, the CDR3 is TGTGCCAGCAGCTTATCGACTAGCGGGATTACAGTGCAGTACTTC. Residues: CASSLSTSGITVQYF.

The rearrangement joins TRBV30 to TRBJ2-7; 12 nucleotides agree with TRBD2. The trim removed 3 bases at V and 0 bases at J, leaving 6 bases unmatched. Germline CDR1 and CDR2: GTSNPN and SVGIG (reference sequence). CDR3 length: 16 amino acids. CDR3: CAWSGGLAGSSYEQYF. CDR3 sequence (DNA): TGTGCCTGGAGCGGAGGACTAGCGGGGAGCTCCTACGAGCAGTACTTC. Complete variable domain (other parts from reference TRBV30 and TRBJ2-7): SQTIHQWPATLVQPVGSPLSLECTVEGTSNPNLYWYRQAAGRGLQLLFYSVGIGQISSEVPQNLSASRPQDRQFILSSKKLLLSDSGFYLCAWSGGLAGSSYEQYFGPGTRLTVT.

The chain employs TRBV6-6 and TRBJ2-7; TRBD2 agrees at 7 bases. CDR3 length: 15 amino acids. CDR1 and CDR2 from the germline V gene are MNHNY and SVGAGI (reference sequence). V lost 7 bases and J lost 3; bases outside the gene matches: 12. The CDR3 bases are TGTGCCAGCACTCCTGGGGAGGGACGGAGCTACGAGCAGTACTTC. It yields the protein CASTPGEGRSYEQYF.

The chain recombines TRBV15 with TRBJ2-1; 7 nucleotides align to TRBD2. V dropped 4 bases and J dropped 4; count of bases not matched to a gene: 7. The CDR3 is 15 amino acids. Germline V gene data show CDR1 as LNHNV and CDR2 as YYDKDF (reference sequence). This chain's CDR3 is CATSNLADSYNEQFF. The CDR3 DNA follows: TGTGCCACCAGCAATCTAGCGGACTCTTACAATGAGCAGTTCTTC.

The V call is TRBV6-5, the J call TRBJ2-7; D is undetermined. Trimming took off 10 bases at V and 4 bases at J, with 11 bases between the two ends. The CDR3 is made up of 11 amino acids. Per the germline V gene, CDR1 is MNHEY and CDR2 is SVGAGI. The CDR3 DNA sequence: TGTGCCATCCTGCAGAAGTACGAGCAGTACTTC. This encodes CAILQKYEQYF.

The CDR3 nucleotides are TGTGCCAGCAGCGTAGGAGGGAGGGCCTCGTACGAGCAGTACTTC. This sequence encodes CASSVGGRASYEQYF. The rearrangement uses TRBV9 and TRBJ2-7, with TRBD2 matching over 7 bases. Per the germline V gene, CDR1 is SGDLS and CDR2 is YYNGEE. V lost 0 bases to trimming and J lost 4 bases; unmatched junction nucleotides: 7. This CDR3 is built from 15 residues.

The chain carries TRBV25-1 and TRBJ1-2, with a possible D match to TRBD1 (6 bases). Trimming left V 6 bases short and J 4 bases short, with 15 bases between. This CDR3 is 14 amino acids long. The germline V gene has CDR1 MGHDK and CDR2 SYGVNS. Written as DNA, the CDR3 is TGTGCCAGCAGAGATTCCGGGACATTCTATGGCTACACCTTC. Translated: CASRDSGTFYGYTF.

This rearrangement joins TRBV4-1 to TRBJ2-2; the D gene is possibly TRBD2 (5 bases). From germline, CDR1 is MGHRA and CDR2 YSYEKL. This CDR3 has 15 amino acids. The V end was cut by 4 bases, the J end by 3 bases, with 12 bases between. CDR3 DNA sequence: TGCGCCAGCAGCCTCTTCCGGGATCACACCGGGGAGCTGTTTTTT. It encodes CASSLFRDHTGELFF.

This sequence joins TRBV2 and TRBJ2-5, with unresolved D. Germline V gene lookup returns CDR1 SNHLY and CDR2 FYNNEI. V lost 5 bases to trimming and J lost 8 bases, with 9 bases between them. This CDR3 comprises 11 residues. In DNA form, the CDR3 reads TGTGCCAGCAGTCCCCGCCTAACCCAGTACTTC. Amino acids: CASSPRLTQYF.

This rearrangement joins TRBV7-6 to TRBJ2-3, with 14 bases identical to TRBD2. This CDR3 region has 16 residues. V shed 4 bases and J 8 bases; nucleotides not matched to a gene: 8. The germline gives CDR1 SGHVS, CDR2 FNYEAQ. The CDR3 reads CASSSGTGLAGVTQYF. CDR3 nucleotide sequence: TGTGCCAGCAGCTCTGGAACGGGACTAGCGGGAGTTACGCAGTATTTT. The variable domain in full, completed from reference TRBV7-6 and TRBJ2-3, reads GAGVSQSPRYKVTKRGQDVALRCDPISGHVSLYWYRQALGQGPEFLTYFNYEAQQDKSGLPNDRFSAERPEGSISTLTIQRTEQRDSAMYRCASSSGTGLAGVTQYFGPGTRLTVL.

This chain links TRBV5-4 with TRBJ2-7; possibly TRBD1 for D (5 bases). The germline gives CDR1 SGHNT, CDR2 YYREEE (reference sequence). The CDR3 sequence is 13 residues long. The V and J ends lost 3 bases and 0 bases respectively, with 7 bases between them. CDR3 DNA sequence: TGTGCCAGCAGCTCACAGGACTCCTACGAGCAGTACTTC. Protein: CASSSQDSYEQYF.

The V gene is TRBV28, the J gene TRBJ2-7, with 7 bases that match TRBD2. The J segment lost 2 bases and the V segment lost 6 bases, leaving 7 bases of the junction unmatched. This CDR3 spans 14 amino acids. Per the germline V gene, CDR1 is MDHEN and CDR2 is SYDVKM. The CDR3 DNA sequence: TGTGCCAGCAGCTTGGGGGGGGATACCTACGAGCAGTACTTC. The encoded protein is CASSLGGDTYEQYF.

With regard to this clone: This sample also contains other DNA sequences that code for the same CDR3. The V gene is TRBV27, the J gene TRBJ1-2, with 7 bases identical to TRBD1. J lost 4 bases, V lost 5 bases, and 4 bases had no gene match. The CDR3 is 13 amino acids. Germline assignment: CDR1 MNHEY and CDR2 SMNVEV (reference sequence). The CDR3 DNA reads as TGTGCCAGCAGTCTCAGACAGGGCTATGGCTACACCTTC. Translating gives CASSLRQGYGYTF.

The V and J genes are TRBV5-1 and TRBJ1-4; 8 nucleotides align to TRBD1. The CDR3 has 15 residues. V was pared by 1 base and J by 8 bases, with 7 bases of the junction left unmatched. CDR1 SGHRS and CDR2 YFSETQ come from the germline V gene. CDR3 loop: CASSLRPGGWEKLFF. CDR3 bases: TGCGCCAGCAGCTTGCGACCAGGGGGCTGGGAAAAACTGTTTTTT.

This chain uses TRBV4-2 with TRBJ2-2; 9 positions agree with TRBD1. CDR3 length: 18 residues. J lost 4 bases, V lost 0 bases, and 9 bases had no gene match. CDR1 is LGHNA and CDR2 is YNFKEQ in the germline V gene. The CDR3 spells CASSQEQTGGYGTGELFF. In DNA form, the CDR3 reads TGTGCCAGCAGCCAAGAACAAACAGGGGGCTATGGCACCGGGGAGCTGTTTTTT.